The clone carrying this T cell receptor (beta chain) was counted only a few times. The source of the sample is a study of T cells in Graves' hyperthyroidism and ophthalmopathy. It was RNA transcripts that yielded the amplified TCR beta CDR3 regions. The TCR CDR3 was amplified in a first-round RT-PCR using the HTBI primer set. A single record per CDR3 protein comes from TCRdb applying MiXCR to the multiplex PCR reads. The data contain a few hundred thousand distinct CDR3 sequences, around a sixth of them seen just once; the ten biggest clones take up 40% to 45%. The TCR originated in a man aged 18 to 35 with Graves' ophthalmopathy. Sequencing was carried out using blood.

The CDR3: CASTQGDYGYTF. The CDR3 DNA sequence: TGTGCCAGTACCCAGGGGGACTATGGCTACACCTTC. The gene calls are TRBV19 and TRBJ1-2, with TRBD1 identical over 7 bases. This CDR3 is 12 amino acids long. CDR1 is LNHDA and CDR2 is SQIVND in the germline V gene (reference sequence). V lost 7 bases to trimming and J lost 3 bases; unmatched junction nucleotides: 2.